These 23 T cell receptor beta chains came from one sample sequenced in a study of shared clonotypes between healthy human individuals. Measured with immunoSEQ multiplex PCR; TCRdb has only the in-frame clones, and not every one. The sample has about 2.5 million clones, roughly 92% seen once. Sequenced input: naive CD4+ T cells from PBMCs. Subset indicated: CD45RA+ positively selected. The source of these receptors is a young man in good health. Some clones in this sample may be carry-over from other donors' samples.

A single count supports this clone. The genes are TRBV7-2 and TRBJ2-2; no definite D call. The CDR3 is 17 amino acids. The ends were cut back, 5 bases at V and 0 bases at J, with 16 bases in the middle. Germline V gene lookup returns CDR1 SGHTA and CDR2 FQGNSA. The CDR3 coding sequence is TGTGCCAGCAGCCATCCTTTTGGGCTAACGAACACCGGGGAGCTGTTTTTT. Its protein is CASSHPFGLTNTGELFF. Full variable domain (rest looked up from reference TRBV7-2 and TRBJ2-2): GAGVSQSPSNKVTEKGKDVELRCDPISGHTALYWYRQSLGQGLEFLIYFQGNSAPDKSGLPSDRFSAERTGGSVSTLTIQRTQQEDSAVYLCASSHPFGLTNTGELFFGEGSRLTVL.

This clone is a singleton in its sample. The chain joins TRBV5-1 to TRBJ2-3; D is possibly TRBD2 (5 bases). Germline CDR1 is SGHRS and CDR2 is YFSETQ. Between the trimmed V and J ends, which lost 4 bases and 2 bases, there was a span of 11 bases. The CDR3 loop spans 14 amino acids. The CDR3 DNA reads as TGCGCCAGCAGCCTTGGACTGTACACAGATACGCAGTATTTT. It codes for CASSLGLYTDTQYF.

V usage is TRBV28 and J usage is TRBJ1-4; TRBD1 is a possible D gene (6 bases). The CDR3 is made up of 14 amino acids. Germline CDR1 is MDHEN and CDR2 is SYDVKM. Trimming pared 3 bases from V and 6 bases from J, leaving 11 bases between. CDR3 region: CASSFGGAHEKLFF. CDR3 DNA: TGTGCCAGCAGTTTTGGGGGGGCGCATGAAAAACTGTTTTTT.

The chain links TRBV5-4 to TRBJ2-6; D possibly corresponds to TRBD2 (5 bases). The CDR3 loop spans 16 amino acids. The germline V gene encodes CDR1 SGHNT and CDR2 YYREEE (reference sequence). Trimming pared 4 bases from V and 0 bases from J, leaving 11 bases between. In nucleotides, the CDR3 is TGTGCCAGCAGCGGAGGACCCAGCTCTGGGGCCAACGTCCTGACTTTC. It codes for CASSGGPSSGANVLTF.

The V call is TRBV5-1, the J call TRBJ2-1, with a possible D match to TRBD1 (6 bases). The V gene's germline CDR1 is SGHRS and CDR2 YFSETQ. The CDR3 runs 15 residues. The V end was cut by 1 base, the J end by 6 bases, with 14 bases between. CDR3 in amino acids: CASSLIQGSPNEQFF. Here the CDR3 DNA reads TGCGCCAGCAGCTTGATTCAGGGGTCCCCCAATGAGCAGTTCTTC. Full variable domain (missing parts from reference TRBV5-1 and TRBJ2-1): KAGVTQTPRYLIKTRGQQVTLSCSPISGHRSVSWYQQTPGQGLQFLFEYFSETQRNKGNFPGRFSGRQFSNSRSEMNVSTLELGDSALYLCASSLIQGSPNEQFFGPGTRLTVL.

The CDR3 reads CAITVTESNTEAFF. The CDR3 DNA is TGTGCCATCACTGTGACAGAGAGTAACACTGAAGCTTTCTTT. The chain links TRBV10-3 to TRBJ1-1, with D tentatively TRBD1 (5 bases). V shed 7 bases and J shed 2 bases, with 14 bases lying between them. Per germline, CDR1 ENHRY and CDR2 SYGVKD. The CDR3 sequence is 14 residues long.

This clone was detected a few times. This sample also contains other DNA sequences that code for the same CDR3. This chain joins TRBV18 and TRBJ2-1; TRBD2 aligns across 9 bases. Germline V CDR1 and CDR2: KGHSH, LQKENI. V shed 1 base, J shed 6 bases, and the junction held 4 bases outside the gene matches. The CDR3 has 15 amino acids. CDR3 DNA sequence: TGTGCCAGCTCACCACTAGCGGGAGTCGGCAATGAGCAGTTCTTC. Translating it yields CASSPLAGVGNEQFF.

Turning to this clone: The sample holds other DNA sequences that translate to the same CDR3. This chain uses TRBV9 with TRBJ2-7, with 11 bases aligning to TRBD1. The CDR3 contains 15 residues. The V gene's germline CDR1 is SGDLS and CDR2 YYNGEE. The V and J ends lost 0 bases and 4 bases, in that order; junction bases with no gene match: 3. CDR3 protein: CASSVGGQGAYEQYF. DNA of the CDR3: TGTGCCAGCAGCGTAGGCGGACAGGGGGCATACGAGCAGTACTTC.

The V call is TRBV5-1, the J call TRBJ2-1; TRBD1 is a possible D gene (6 bases). The CDR3 loop spans 14 amino acids. V shed 0 bases and J shed 6 bases, with 10 bases lying between them. Germline-derived CDR1 and CDR2 are SGHRS and YFSETQ. This CDR3 reads CASSLDQGFNEQFF. CDR3 in DNA: TGCGCCAGCAGCTTGGACCAGGGGTTCAATGAGCAGTTCTTC.

V usage is TRBV5-4 and J usage is TRBJ2-1; D possibly corresponds to TRBD2 (5 bases). CDR3 length equals 14 residues. Trimming pared 5 bases from V and 4 bases from J, leaving 13 bases between. Germline CDR1 reads SGHNT; CDR2 reads YYREEE (reference sequence). The CDR3 protein is CASRGGGEYNEQFF. The CDR3 DNA follows: TGTGCCAGCAGGGGCGGTGGGGAGTACAATGAGCAGTTCTTC.

This chain joins TRBV4-3 and TRBJ2-1; 8 nucleotides align to TRBD2. V lost 3 bases and J lost 1; bases outside the gene matches: 5. The CDR3 totals 16 residues. Germline CDR1 LGHNA, CDR2 YSLEER. The CDR3: CASSHRAGESYNEQFF. The CDR3 DNA sequence: TGCGCCAGCAGCCACCGAGCGGGAGAGTCCTACAATGAGCAGTTCTTC.

V is TRBV29-1 and J is TRBJ1-6; weak D call: TRBD1 (5 bases). Trimming removed 4 bases at V and 8 bases at J, with 18 bases between. This CDR3 region has 15 residues. The germline gives CDR1 SQVTM, CDR2 ANQGSEA. The CDR3 reads CSVGGSGSSDSPLHF. In DNA, the CDR3 is TGCAGCGTTGGAGGGTCAGGGTCTTCTGATTCACCCCTCCACTTT.

The rearrangement links TRBV6-4 to TRBJ2-1; D call uncertain. Trimming took off 6 bases at V and 2 bases at J, with 14 bases between the two ends. Germline V gene data show CDR1 as MRHNA and CDR2 as SNTAGT. This CDR3 has 15 residues. CDR3 region: CASSLEWGPYNEQFF. CDR3 DNA: TGTGCCAGCAGCCTAGAATGGGGTCCCTACAATGAGCAGTTCTTC.

The chain is built from TRBV27 and TRBJ2-2; 7 nucleotides align to TRBD2. The CDR3 is 15 amino acids. V trimming: 9 bases; J trimming: 3 bases; junction bases outside the gene matches: 10. CDR1 and CDR2 from the germline V gene are MNHEY and SMNVEV (reference sequence). The CDR3 region is CASRGGVQYTGELFF. The CDR3 coding sequence is TGTGCCAGTAGGGGAGGGGTCCAATACACCGGGGAGCTGTTTTTT.

This chain uses TRBV30 with TRBJ2-1; TRBD2 agrees at 11 bases. The CDR3 runs to 15 residues. The germline V gene has CDR1 GTSNPN and CDR2 SVGIG (reference sequence). The V and J ends lost 8 bases and 2 bases, in that order; junction bases with no gene match: 8. The CDR3 coding sequence is TGTGCCCGCAAAGGGACTAGCGGTACCTACAATGAGCAGTTCTTC. It translates to CARKGTSGTYNEQFF.

The chain recombines TRBV10-3 with TRBJ1-3, with a weak D call TRBD1 (6 bases). V gave up 4 bases and J gave up 4 bases, with 17 bases separating them. Germline values: CDR1 ENHRY, CDR2 SYGVKD. This CDR3 comprises 16 residues. In nucleotides, the CDR3 is TGTGCCATCAGTGGCCCCGGAGGGGGAAGGGGAAACACCATATATTTT. Its translation is CAISGPGGGRGNTIYF.

This sequence joins TRBV6-6 and TRBJ2-2; 7 bases fit TRBD1. The CDR3 covers 15 residues. Germline values: CDR1 MNHNY, CDR2 SVGAGI (reference sequence). Trimming cost V 4 bases and J 2 bases; bases outside gene matches: 4. This CDR3 reads CASSFRDSNTGELFF. CDR3 coding DNA: TGTGCCAGCAGTTTCCGGGACAGTAACACCGGGGAGCTGTTTTTT.

As regards this clone: Other DNA sequences within the sample encode an identical CDR3. The chain couples TRBV7-2 to TRBJ2-5; D is unresolved. Trimming removed 4 bases at V and 4 bases at J, with 4 bases between. Looked up from germline, CDR1 is SGHTA and CDR2 is FQGNSA. This CDR3 is built from 11 residues. The CDR3 DNA reads as TGTGCCAGCAGCTCTGGAGAGACCCAGTACTTC. As protein: CASSSGETQYF.

The chain joins TRBV5-1 to TRBJ1-5; D perhaps matches TRBD1 (5 bases). Trimming shortened V by 3 bases and J by 3 bases, and 13 bases separated the two germline ends. The CDR3 extends over 15 amino acids. In germline, CDR1 is SGHRS, CDR2 YFSETQ. The CDR3: CASSSFGGSNQPQHF. Written as DNA, the CDR3 is TGCGCCAGCAGCTCCTTCGGGGGATCCAATCAGCCCCAGCATTTT. Variable domain in full (rest from reference TRBV5-1 and TRBJ1-5): KAGVTQTPRYLIKTRGQQVTLSCSPISGHRSVSWYQQTPGQGLQFLFEYFSETQRNKGNFPGRFSGRQFSNSRSEMNVSTLELGDSALYLCASSSFGGSNQPQHFGDGTRLSIL.

The genes are TRBV7-3 and TRBJ2-1, with 16 bases lining up with TRBD2. The V gene's germline CDR1 is SGHTA and CDR2 FQGTGA. V lost 5 bases, J lost 0 bases, and 4 bases stayed unmatched. The CDR3 extends over 18 amino acids. The CDR3 protein is CASSRGLAGGLSYNEQFF. CDR3 bases: TGTGCCAGCAGCAGGGGACTAGCGGGAGGGCTCTCCTACAATGAGCAGTTCTTC.

The gene calls are TRBV30 and TRBJ2-3, with a weak D call TRBD1 (6 bases). Germline V gene sequence: CDR1 GTSNPN, CDR2 SVGIG (reference sequence). The CDR3 runs 13 residues. V was cut by 2 bases and J by 5 bases, with 11 bases left in between. CDR3: CAWSWTRGDTQYF. The CDR3 nucleotides read TGTGCCTGGAGTTGGACCAGGGGAGATACGCAGTATTTT.

This clone was detected once. The rearrangement links TRBV28 to TRBJ2-1; TRBD2 agrees at 15 bases. The germline CDR1 and CDR2 sequences are MDHEN and SYDVKM. There are 15 residues in the CDR3. The trim removed 4 bases at V and 7 bases at J, leaving 2 bases unmatched. The DNA for the CDR3 is TGTGCCAGCAGTTACGGGACTAGCGGGAGGAATGAGCAGTTCTTC. Translated, it gives CASSYGTSGRNEQFF.

The genes are TRBV28 and TRBJ1-2, with D unclear. The V end lost 6 bases, the J end lost 7 bases, and 18 bases lay between the germline ends. CDR1 and CDR2 (germline): MDHEN, SYDVKM. The CDR3 contains 14 residues. The CDR3 DNA sequence: TGTGCCAGCAGCCTAGGCGTCCAGCGGTTTGGCTACACCTTC. Translating gives CASSLGVQRFGYTF.